Following are 14 T cell receptor beta chains from one sample sequenced in a study of shared clonotypes between healthy human individuals (TCRdb year 2020). The library was prepared using the immunoSEQ multiplex PCR assay. What TCRdb holds here is the immuneACCESS table cut down to in-frame rearrangements. Part of the clones is not present; checked against another copy, under half of the missing clones reflect an unresolved V gene, and the others are unexplained. The table for this sample lists some 2,000,000 clones; roughly 95% of them were counted only once. The ten largest clones represent 0.1% to 0.15% of the sample. Material: naive CD4+ T cells sorted from blood. Taken with the paper, the label for cell subset or site translates to: CD45RA+ positively selected. These receptors originate from a man aged 18 to 30 in good health.

The chain combines TRBV19 with TRBJ2-6, with 9 bases aligning to TRBD1. The CDR3 loop spans 17 amino acids. Germline lookup yields CDR1 LNHDA and CDR2 SQIVND (reference sequence). The ends lost 3 bases at V and 1 base at J; junction bases unmatched: 4. The CDR3 region is CASSIPGTGSGANVLTF. The CDR3 DNA sequence: TGTGCCAGTAGTATCCCCGGGACAGGGTCTGGGGCCAACGTCCTGACTTTC.

This chain uses TRBV6-6 with TRBJ1-4; tentatively, D is TRBD1 (6 bases). V was pared by 0 bases and J by 4 bases, with 12 bases between. Germline V gene sequence: CDR1 MNHNY, CDR2 SVGAGI (reference sequence). This CDR3 has 16 residues. CDR3 in amino acids: CASSYSMGASNEKLFF. CDR3 nucleotides: TGTGCCAGCAGTTACTCTATGGGGGCCAGTAATGAAAAACTGTTTTTT.

This clone was seen once. This rearrangement joins TRBV28 to TRBJ2-7, with a possible D match to TRBD2 (5 bases). The CDR3 has 11 residues. V was shortened by 10 bases and J by 6 bases, with 13 bases between the two germline ends. Per germline, CDR1 MDHEN and CDR2 SYDVKM. This CDR3 reads CAIGRAVEQYF. CDR3 DNA sequence: TGTGCCATCGGGCGGGCCGTCGAGCAGTACTTC.

J is TRBJ1-1 and V is TRBV2; the D gene is possibly TRBD1 (6 bases). V was cut by 3 bases and J by 10 bases, with 15 bases left in between. This CDR3 comprises 13 residues. CDR1 and CDR2 (germline): SNHLY, FYNNEI. DNA of the CDR3: TGTGCCAGCAGTGAGCTCCGGGACACCCTAGCTTTCTTT. Protein sequence: CASSELRDTLAFF.

This sequence joins TRBV7-9 and TRBJ1-6, with D perhaps TRBD1 (6 bases). The germline V gene encodes CDR1 SEHNR and CDR2 FQNEAQ (reference sequence). CDR3 length: 18 amino acids. The ends were cut back, 5 bases at V and 0 bases at J, with 17 bases in the middle. The CDR3 loop reads CASSHVGGASSYNSPLHF. The CDR3 DNA follows: TGTGCCAGCAGCCACGTGGGGGGGGCGAGCTCCTATAATTCACCCCTCCACTTT.

A single count supports this clone. This CDR3 is CASSVDYSSYEQYF. The CDR3 nucleotides are TGTGCCAGCAGTGTCGACTATTCTTCGTACGAGCAGTACTTC. This rearrangement joins TRBV2 to TRBJ2-7, with D tentatively TRBD2 (5 bases). The CDR3 is 14 residues long. The germline gives CDR1 SNHLY, CDR2 FYNNEI. Deletions cut 4 bases from V and 4 bases from J, with 14 bases between.

This clone was seen only once. This rearrangement joins TRBV9 to TRBJ1-6, with a possible D match to TRBD1 (5 bases). Trimming took 2 bases from V and 9 from J, leaving 18 bases between them. The CDR3 is 16 residues long. CDR1 and CDR2 from the germline V gene are SGDLS and YYNGEE. The CDR3 nucleotides are TGTGCCAGCAGCGTCCGGGACGGAGGATCGAGTTCACCCCTCCACTTT. Translating it yields CASSVRDGGSSSPLHF. The entire variable domain, with the rest obtained from reference TRBV9 and TRBJ1-6, is as follows: DSGVTQTPKHLITATGQRVTLRCSPRSGDLSVYWYQQSLDQGLQFLIQYYNGEERAKGNILERFSAQQFPDLHSELNLSSLELGDSALYFCASSVRDGGSSSPLHFGNGTRLTVT.

The chain combines TRBV1 with TRBJ2-1; TRBD2, as called in the table, went unchecked against the DNA. TRBV1 is a pseudogene locus. CDR3 size: 13 residues. CDR3 sequence reads: CTSSQVKAGRQFF. For the CDR3, the DNA is TGCACCAGCAGCCAAGTAAAAGCGGGACGGCAGTTCTTC.

The chain couples TRBV6-1 to TRBJ2-7, with a tentative D call TRBD2 (5 bases). The CDR3 extends over 14 amino acids. CDR1 and CDR2 from the germline V gene are MNHNS and SASEGT. Trimming pared 6 bases from V and 2 bases from J, leaving 14 bases between. This CDR3 is CASSTRTVPYEQYF. DNA of the CDR3: TGTGCCAGCAGCACTAGGACTGTTCCCTACGAGCAGTACTTC.

The CDR3 loop reads CASRERDRGSKFGAQYF. The CDR3 DNA reads as TGTGCCAGCAGGGAGAGAGACAGGGGCTCCAAATTTGGGGCCCAGTACTTC. The chain carries TRBV2 and TRBJ2-5, with 8 bases that match TRBD1. The CDR3 spans 17 residues. Germline CDR1 SNHLY, CDR2 FYNNEI. V dropped 6 bases and J dropped 9; count of bases not matched to a gene: 21.

This rearrangement joins TRBV27 to TRBJ2-7; possible D gene TRBD2, 6 bases. CDR3 length: 16 amino acids. The germline V gene has CDR1 MNHEY and CDR2 SMNVEV (reference sequence). V was trimmed by 0 bases and J by 0 bases, leaving 12 bases between them. This CDR3 is CASSLSTRGGSYEQYF. The CDR3 nucleotides are TGTGCCAGCAGTTTATCGACCCGGGGAGGCTCCTACGAGCAGTACTTC.

V usage is TRBV4-1 and J usage is TRBJ2-7; 8 nucleotides align to TRBD1. J gave up 6 bases and V 0 bases, and 13 bases lay outside the gene matches. The CDR3 totals 17 residues. Germline CDR1 is MGHRA and CDR2 is YSYEKL. The CDR3 sequence: CASSQDSYQGAAREQYF. CDR3 coding DNA: TGCGCCAGCAGCCAAGATAGTTACCAGGGGGCTGCGCGCGAGCAGTACTTC.

The rearrangement links TRBV6-6 to TRBJ2-3, with D tentatively TRBD2 (5 bases). The V gene's germline CDR1 is MNHNY and CDR2 SVGAGI (reference sequence). CDR3 length: 15 amino acids. V shed 7 bases and J shed 2 bases, with 16 bases lying between them. As DNA, the CDR3 is TGTGCCAGCACCCCACGGTGGGAGAACACAGATACGCAGTATTTT. It encodes CASTPRWENTDTQYF.

V is TRBV30 and J is TRBJ1-3; no clear D gene. The CDR3 is 12 residues long. With 4 bases removed from V and 2 bases from J, the gap between germline ends came to 6 bases. CDR1 is GTSNPN and CDR2 is SVGIG in the germline V gene (reference sequence). CDR3: CAWTLPGNTIYF. The CDR3 DNA follows: TGTGCCTGGACCCTTCCTGGAAACACCATATATTTT.